This record covers a single T cell receptor (beta chain). The V gene end was trimmed by 3 bases and the J gene end by 6 bases; junction bases not matched to a gene: 5. The CDR3 is 14 amino acids. Germline V gene sequence: CDR1 LNHDA, CDR2 SQIVND (reference sequence). The data belong to a study of blood T cell repertoires in COVID-19. In the authors' workflow: Scientists estimated how many nucleated cells there were by amplifying reference gene primers. The protocol was immunoSEQ multiplex PCR, while the TCRdb copy is restricted to in-frame clones and leaves out a portion. V and J calls and clone size are copied from that table; D and trimming were computed from the DNA. The sample has 230,000 or so clones; around 88% are singletons.

Sequenced: PBMCs or T cells enriched from blood (not recorded which). The chain carries TRBV19 and TRBJ1-2; 9 nucleotides agree with TRBD1. This clonotype originated in a woman between 50 and 59 years old with acute COVID-19. CDR3 coding DNA: TGTGCCAGTAGTATCGACAGGGGGGGCGATGGCTACACCTTC. This gives the protein CASSIDRGGDGYTF.